This TCR beta chain stems from a study of CD8+CD57+ T cells in acquired aplastic anemia (dated by TCRdb to between 2018 and 2020). General notes on the study: Extracted DNA from sorted CD4+ and CD8+ cells averaged approximately 3 ug, ranging from roughly 0.17 to 30 ug. For healthy donor samples, the average read count was about 10.8 million for CD4+ cells and roughly 12 million for CD8+ cells.

Study-wide findings and limitations: No significant difference in CD8+ Simpson's diversity was found between patients and healthy controls (P=0.060). Roughly 30 CD8+ CDR3 sequences were shared between patients and controls but appeared highly expressed in patients and within their immunodominant clones.

Concerning this clonotype itself: No cognate antigen has been identified for it. The record has no base qualities; no much larger clone is one base away.

The germline V gene specifies SQVTM as CDR1 and ANQGSEA as CDR2. Trimming takes 3 bases off V and 1 base off J; junction bases not matched to a gene: 8. From the cysteine through the phenylalanine, the CDR3 covers 17 amino acids. Left in the record is the CDR3 DNA by itself, 51 bases read in frame from the first base. Profiling of TCR beta VDJ combinations and CDR3 sequences used genomic DNA as the template. An Illumina HiSeq 2000 was the platform used for TCR repertoire sequencing. The source study handled its data this way. Repertoire assessment relied on Simpson's diversity index, CDR3 size and DJ length profiles, and TRBV/TRBJ rearrangement plots. The immunodominant clone was defined as the most abundant DNA sequence in deep sequencing data. CDR3 amino acid sequences were checked for sharing between subjects and were compared against published repertoires and the VDJdb database. TCRdb trimmed public reads at Q25 via fastp, called clones via MiXCR and kept in-frame beta chains. Each record represents a unique CDR3 protein, reported with the most common genes and DNA among its rows. None of the V and J calls come from the authors' own analysis; TCRdb made them. This sample lists some 120,000 distinct CDR3 sequences; roughly 50% were detected once. The ten top clones hold 2% to 3% of the sample.

TCR repertoires of sorted CD4+ and CD8+ blood T cells from severe aplastic anemia patients and healthy subjects were deep-sequenced in the study. Ficoll-Paque density gradient centrifugation was used to isolate peripheral blood mononuclear cells. CD4+ and CD8+ T cells were sorted by FACS or magnetic beads before DNA extraction. The sequencing sample was made of sorted CD4+, CD8+, or CD8+CD57+ T cells (not recorded which) from PBMCs. This TCR was recovered from a human donor in good health, serving as a control. The rearrangement combines TRBV29-1 with TRBJ1-6, and 8 junctional nucleotides match TRBD1. The CDR3 is CSVDPGQELSYNSPLHF. The sequence in DNA is TGCAGCGTTGACCCGGGACAGGAGTTATCCTATAATTCACCCCTCCACTTT. The variable domain in full, with residues beyond the CDR3 obtained from the reference TRBV29-1 and TRBJ1-6 genes, is SAVISQKPSRDICQRGTSLTIQCQVDSQVTMMFWYRQQPGQSLTLIATANQGSEATYESGFVIDKFPISRPNLTFSTLTVSNMSPEDSSIYLCSVDPGQELSYNSPLHFGNGTRLTVT.